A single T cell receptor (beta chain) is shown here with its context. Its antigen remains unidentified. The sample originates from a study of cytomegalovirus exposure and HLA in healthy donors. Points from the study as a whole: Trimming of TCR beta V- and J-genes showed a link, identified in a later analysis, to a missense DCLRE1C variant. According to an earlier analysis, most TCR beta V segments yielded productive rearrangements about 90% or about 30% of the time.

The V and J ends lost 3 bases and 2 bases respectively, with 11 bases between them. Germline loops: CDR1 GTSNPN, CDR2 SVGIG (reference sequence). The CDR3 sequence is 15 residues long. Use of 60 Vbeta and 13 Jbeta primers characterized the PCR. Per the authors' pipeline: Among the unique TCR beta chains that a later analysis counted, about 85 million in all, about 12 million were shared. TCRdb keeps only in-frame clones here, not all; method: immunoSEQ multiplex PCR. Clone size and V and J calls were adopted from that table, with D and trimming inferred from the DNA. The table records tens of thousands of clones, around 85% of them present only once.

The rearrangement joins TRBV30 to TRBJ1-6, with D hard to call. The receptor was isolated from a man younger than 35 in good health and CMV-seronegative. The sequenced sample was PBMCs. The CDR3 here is CAWSSLRTYNSPLHF. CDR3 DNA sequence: TGTGCCTGGAGCTCCCTGCGGACCTATAATTCACCCCTCCACTTT.